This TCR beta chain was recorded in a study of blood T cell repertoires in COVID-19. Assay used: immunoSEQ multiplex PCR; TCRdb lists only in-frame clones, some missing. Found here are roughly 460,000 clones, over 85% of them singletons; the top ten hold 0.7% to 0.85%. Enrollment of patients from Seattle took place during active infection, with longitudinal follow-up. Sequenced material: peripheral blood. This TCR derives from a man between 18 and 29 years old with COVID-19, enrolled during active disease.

CDR3 in DNA: TGTGCCAGCAGTAGAGAGAACACTGAAGCTTTCTTT. It specifies CASSRENTEAFF. The chain links TRBV6-6 to TRBJ1-1; D is unresolved. The CDR3 is made up of 12 amino acids. The germline CDR1 and CDR2 sequences are MNHNY and SVGAGI (reference sequence). V shed 5 bases and J shed 1 base, with 5 bases lying between them.